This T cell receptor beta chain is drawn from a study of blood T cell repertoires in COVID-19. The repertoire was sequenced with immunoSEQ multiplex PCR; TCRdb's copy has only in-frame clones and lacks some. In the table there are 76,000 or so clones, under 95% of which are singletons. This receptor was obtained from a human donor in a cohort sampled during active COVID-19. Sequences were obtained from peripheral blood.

This CDR3 is CAWRTGASYEQYF. The CDR3 DNA follows: TGTGCCTGGAGAACAGGGGCTTCCTACGAGCAGTACTTC. This chain uses TRBV30 with TRBJ2-7; 7 bases line up with TRBD1. The CDR3 consists of 13 residues. V lost 3 bases to trimming and J lost 1 base; unmatched junction nucleotides: 3. Germline lookup yields CDR1 GTSNPN and CDR2 SVGIG (reference sequence). Supplemented by reference TRBV30 and TRBJ2-7, the full variable domain reads SQTIHQWPATLVQPVGSPLSLECTVEGTSNPNLYWYRQAAGRGLQLLFYSVGIGQISSEVPQNLSASRPQDRQFILSSKKLLLSDSGFYLCAWRTGASYEQYFGPGTRLTVT.